Reported below is one TCR beta chain. It has no known antigen specificity. No qualities accompany the bases; no much larger clone lies one base away. Other DNA sequences in the same sample also yield this CDR3. The data derive from a study of radiotherapy plus CTLA-4 blockade in lung cancer (dated by TCRdb to the late 2010s). For the study in its entirety: Objective responses were observed in more than 15% of enrolled patients, and disease control was achieved in 30% to 40%.

Focal radiation therapy combined with CTLA-4 blockade (ipilimumab) was tested in patients with chemo-refractory metastatic non-small-cell lung cancer. Libraries were made using the immunoSEQ multiplex PCR assay. The immuneACCESS repertoire file appears here via TCRdb, limited to in-frame rearrangements. These files lack a portion of the clones; in checked studies, under half of the deficit traces to unresolved V genes, and the cause of the others is not known. Counted in this sample were about 80,000 clones; over 70% of them appeared once. The top ten clones comprise over 20% of the sample. The junction carries 11 bases between V and J, which are trimmed by 0 bases and 6 bases respectively. From the cysteine through the phenylalanine, the CDR3 covers 14 amino acids. Left in the record is the CDR3 DNA by itself, 42 bases read in frame from the first base. From the germline V gene, CDR1 is LGHNA and CDR2 is YSLEER.

General conclusions and limits of the study: Early dynamic changes in blood T cell clones, together with increased serum interferon-beta after radiation, were reported as the strongest predictors of response. TCR clones derived from tumors expanded in peripheral blood after treatment with radiotherapy and ipilimumab.

The V gene is TRBV4-3 and the J gene is TRBJ1-2; too little of a D gene remains to name it. The clonotype originates from a human donor with non-small cell lung cancer whose response to radiotherapy plus ipilimumab could not be evaluated. Some clones in this sample may be carry-over from other donors' samples. The sequencing here drew on peripheral blood, taken from a patient treated with radiotherapy plus ipilimumab. This receptor carries the CDR3 CASSQEEATHGYTF. The sequenced DNA: TGCGCCAGCAGCCAAGAAGAAGCCACCCATGGCTACACCTTC.